This is a list of T cell receptor beta chains from one sample in a study of CXCR3-negative and CXCR3-positive naive CD8 T cells. With the 5' RACE reads reprocessed, TCRdb shows one record per CDR3 protein and no DNA. The table counts some 150,000 distinct CDR3 sequences; 0.4% to 0.45% lies in the top ten. The material sequenced was naive CXCR3+ CD8+ T cells from blood. The source is a human donor in good health. Some clones in this sample may be carry-over from other donors' samples. The CDR3 runs from the conserved cysteine through the conserved F or W.

TRBV28	16	TRBJ2-3	CASSPFPPESTDTQYF
TRBV12-3/TRBV12-4	17	TRBJ2-2	CASSLWLAGGPDGELFF
TRBV12-3/TRBV12-4	16	TRBJ1-1	CASRAGTGRQQDEAFF
TRBV28	17	TRBJ1-2	CASTPSGGLYYNYGYTF
TRBV3-1	17	TRBJ2-1	CASSQVRSGTSYNEQFF
TRBV18	15	TRBJ2-7	CASSRDRGLSYEQYF
TRBV7-3	13	TRBJ1-1	CASRKGGHTEAFF
TRBV29-1	13	TRBJ1-2	CSVRGQGHYGYTF
TRBV12-3/TRBV12-4	16	TRBJ2-3	CASSFSVTEPTDTQYF
TRBV5-1	15	TRBJ2-2	CASSFGTSRTGELFF
TRBV7-9	17	TRBJ1-5	CASSLGIGDSSNQPQHF
TRBV7-9	12	TRBJ1-6	CASRGANSPLHF
TRBV4-3	16	TRBJ2-6	CASSQDWGTGANVLTF
TRBV20-1	12	TRBJ1-1	CSARAGSTEAFF
TRBV5-4	16	TRBJ2-1	CASSFKHETGGNEQFF
TRBV15	15	TRBJ2-7	CATSREQGRSYEQYF
TRBV12-3/TRBV12-4	12	TRBJ2-7	CASILASYEQYF
TRBV27	14	TRBJ2-1	CASSFVVLGNEQFF